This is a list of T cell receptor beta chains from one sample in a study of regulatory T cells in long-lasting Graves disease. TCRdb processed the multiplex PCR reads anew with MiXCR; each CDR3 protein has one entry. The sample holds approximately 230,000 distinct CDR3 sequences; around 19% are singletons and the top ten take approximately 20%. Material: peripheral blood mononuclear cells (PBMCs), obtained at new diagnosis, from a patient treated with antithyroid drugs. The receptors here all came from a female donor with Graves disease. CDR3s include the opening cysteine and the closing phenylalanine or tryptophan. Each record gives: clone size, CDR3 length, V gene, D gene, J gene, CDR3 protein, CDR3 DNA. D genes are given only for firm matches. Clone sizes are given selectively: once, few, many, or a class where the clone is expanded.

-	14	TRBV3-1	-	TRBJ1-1	CASSLSGANTEAFF	TGTGCCAGCAGCCTAAGCGGGGCGAACACTGAAGCTTTCTTT
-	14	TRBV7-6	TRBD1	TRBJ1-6	CASSSDRGNSPLHF	TGTGCCAGCAGCTCGGACAGGGGAAATTCACCCCTCCACTTT
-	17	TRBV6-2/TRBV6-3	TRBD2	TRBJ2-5	CASSETSGSVGLETQYF	TGTGCCAGCAGTGAGACTAGCGGGAGTGTAGGGTTGGAGACCCAGTACTTC
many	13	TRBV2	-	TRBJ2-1	CARRGSSYNEQFF	TGTGCCAGACGGGGTAGCTCCTACAATGAGCAGTTCTTC
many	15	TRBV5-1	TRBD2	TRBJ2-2	CASSPSGTSAGELFF	TGCGCCAGCAGCCCGTCCGGGACTAGCGCCGGGGAGCTGTTTTTT
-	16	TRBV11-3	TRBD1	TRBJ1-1	CASSDLGRQGNTEAFF	TGTGCCAGCAGCGACTTGGGGCGACAGGGAAACACTGAAGCTTTCTTT
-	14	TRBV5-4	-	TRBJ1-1	CASSPAQTDTEAFF	TGTGCCAGCAGCCCCGCTCAAACGGACACTGAAGCTTTCTTT
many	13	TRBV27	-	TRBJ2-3	CASSLGTADTQYF	TGTGCCAGCAGCTTAGGTACCGCAGATACGCAGTATTTT
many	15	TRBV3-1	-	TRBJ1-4	CASSQRGATNEKLFF	TGTGCCAGCAGCCAAAGGGGCGCAACTAATGAAAAACTGTTTTTT
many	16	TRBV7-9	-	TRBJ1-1	CASSLADRGLYTEAFF	TGTGCCAGCAGCTTAGCCGATCGGGGCCTTTACACTGAAGCTTTCTTT
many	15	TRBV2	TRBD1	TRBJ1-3	CASSPGTGVGNTIYF	TGTGCCAGCAGCCCTGGGACAGGGGTTGGAAACACCATATATTTT
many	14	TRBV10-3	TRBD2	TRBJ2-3	CAISESAGGVTQYF	TGTGCCATCAGTGAGTCCGCGGGAGGAGTTACGCAGTATTTT
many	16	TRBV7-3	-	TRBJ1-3	CASSLKGPSSGNTIYF	TGTGCCAGCAGCTTAAAGGGCCCGAGCTCTGGAAACACCATATATTTT
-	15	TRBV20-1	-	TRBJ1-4	CSADSQGSFRGKLFF	TGCAGTGCTGACTCCCAGGGGAGCTTTAGGGGAAAACTGTTTTTT
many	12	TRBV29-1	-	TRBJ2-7	CSVTGRSYEQYF	TGCAGCGTGACAGGGAGGTCCTACGAGCAGTACTTC
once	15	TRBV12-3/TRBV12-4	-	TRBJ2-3	CASTRRAGSTDTQYF	TGTGCCAGCACCCGAAGGGCAGGGAGCACAGATACGCAGTATTTT
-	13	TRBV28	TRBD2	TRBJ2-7	CASSLPWGGEQYF	TGTGCCAGCAGTTTACCCTGGGGGGGCGAGCAGTACTTC
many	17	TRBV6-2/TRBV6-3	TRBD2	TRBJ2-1	CASSNIYSGRAYNEQFF	TGTGCCAGCAGTAACATATATAGCGGGAGGGCCTACAATGAGCAGTTCTTC
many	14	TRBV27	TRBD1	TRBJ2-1	CASSLWDRTNEQFF	TGTGCCAGCAGTCTGTGGGACAGGACCAATGAGCAGTTCTTC
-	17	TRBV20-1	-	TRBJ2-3	CSARKESGGVTADTQYF	TGCAGTGCTAGAAAGGAGAGCGGCGGGGTAACGGCAGATACGCAGTATTTT
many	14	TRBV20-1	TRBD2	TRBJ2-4	CSAIAGVSKNIQYF	TGCAGTGCTATAGCGGGAGTATCCAAAAACATTCAGTACTTC
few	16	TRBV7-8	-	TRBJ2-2	CASSLAFGVNTGELFF	TGTGCCAGCAGCTTAGCCTTTGGAGTTAACACCGGGGAGCTGTTTTTT
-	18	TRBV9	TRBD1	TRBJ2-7	CASSVEGTTGTGGYEQYF	TGTGCCAGCAGCGTAGAGGGGACTACCGGGACAGGGGGCTACGAGCAGTACTTC
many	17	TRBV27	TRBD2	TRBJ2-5	CASSLRAGFSREETQYF	TGTGCCAGCAGTTTAAGAGCGGGATTTTCCCGGGAGGAGACCCAGTACTTC
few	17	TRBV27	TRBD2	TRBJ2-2	CASSLTGRGGNTGELFF	TGTGCCAGCAGTTTAACTGGGCGGGGGGGTAATACCGGGGAGCTGTTTTTT
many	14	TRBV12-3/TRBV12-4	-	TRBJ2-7	CASSTRQHGGEQYF	TGTGCCAGCAGCACCCGACAGCACGGGGGCGAGCAGTACTTC
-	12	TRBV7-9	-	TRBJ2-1	CASSLGEDRPFF	TGTGCCAGCAGCTTAGGGGAGGATAGGCCGTTCTTC
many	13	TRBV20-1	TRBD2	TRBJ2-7	CSGGLAGTYEQYF	TGCAGTGGTGGACTAGCGGGAACCTACGAGCAGTACTTC
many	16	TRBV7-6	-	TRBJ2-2	CASSLRQTSNTGELFF	TGTGCCAGCAGCCTCCGACAGACTTCGAACACCGGGGAGCTGTTTTTT
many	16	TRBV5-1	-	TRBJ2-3	CASTDGTGQKTDTQYF	TGCGCCAGCACCGATGGAACAGGACAGAAAACAGATACGCAGTATTTT
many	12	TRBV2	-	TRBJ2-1	CASSGDRNKQFF	TGTGCCAGCAGCGGGGACCGCAACAAGCAGTTCTTC
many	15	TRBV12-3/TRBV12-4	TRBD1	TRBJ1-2	CASLGLQGDSYGYTF	TGTGCCAGCTTAGGATTACAGGGGGACTCCTATGGCTACACCTTC
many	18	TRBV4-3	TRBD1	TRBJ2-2	CASSQAWGQSANTGELFF	TGCGCCAGCAGCCAAGCATGGGGACAGAGCGCGAACACCGGGGAGCTGTTTTTT
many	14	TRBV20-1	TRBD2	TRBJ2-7	CSARESGSSYEQYF	TGCAGTGCTAGAGAAAGCGGGAGCTCCTACGAGCAGTACTTC
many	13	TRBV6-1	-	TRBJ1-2	CASSDGGFYGYTF	TGTGCCAGCAGTGACGGTGGGTTTTATGGCTACACCTTC
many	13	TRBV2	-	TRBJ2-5	CASRSPGGETQYF	TGTGCCAGCCGCAGTCCAGGCGGGGAGACCCAGTACTTC
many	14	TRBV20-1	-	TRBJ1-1	CSARGGHGGTEAFF	TGCAGTGCTAGGGGGGGGCACGGGGGCACTGAAGCTTTCTTT
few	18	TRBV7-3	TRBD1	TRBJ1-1	CASSLKDRGWFLNTKAFF	TGTGCCAGCAGCTTAAAGGACAGGGGGTGGTTTTTGAACACTAAAGCTTTCTTT
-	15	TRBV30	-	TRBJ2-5	CVWRAGGGPQETQYF	TGTGTCTGGAGAGCAGGGGGGGGGCCCCAAGAGACCCAGTACTTC
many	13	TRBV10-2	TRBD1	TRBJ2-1	CASLDRAYNEQFF	TGCGCCAGCCTCGACAGGGCTTACAATGAGCAGTTCTTC
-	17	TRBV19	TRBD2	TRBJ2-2	CASKGLAGRGDTGELFF	TGTGCCAGTAAGGGACTAGCGGGGAGGGGTGACACCGGGGAGCTGTTTTTT
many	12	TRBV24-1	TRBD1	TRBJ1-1	CATEGAGTEAFF	TGTGCCACCGAGGGGGCAGGGACTGAAGCTTTCTTT
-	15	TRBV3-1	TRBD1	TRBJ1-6	CASSNDRGWNSPLHF	TGTGCCAGCAGCAACGACAGGGGGTGGAATTCACCCCTCCACTTT
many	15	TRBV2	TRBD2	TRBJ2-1	CASTKGLAGSNEQFF	TGTGCCAGCACCAAGGGACTAGCGGGATCAAATGAGCAGTTCTTC
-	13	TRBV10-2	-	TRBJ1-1	CASSEQGKTEAFF	TGCGCCAGCAGTGAACAGGGAAAGACTGAAGCTTTCTTT
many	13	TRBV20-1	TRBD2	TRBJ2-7	CSARGLVDYEQYF	TGCAGTGCCCGGGGACTAGTGGACTACGAGCAGTACTTC
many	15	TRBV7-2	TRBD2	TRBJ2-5	CASSLPGGGPETQYF	TGTGCCAGCAGCTTACCCGGGGGAGGGCCCGAGACCCAGTACTTC
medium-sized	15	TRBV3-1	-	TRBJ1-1	CASSDLGRRGTEAFF	TGTGCCAGCAGTGACTTGGGCAGGAGAGGCACTGAAGCTTTCTTT
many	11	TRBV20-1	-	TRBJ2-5	CGPKSGETQYF	TGCGGTCCGAAGTCTGGGGAGACCCAGTACTTC
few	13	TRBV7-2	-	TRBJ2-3	CASSLGSLGGVFF	TGTGCCAGCAGCTTAGGTAGCCTCGGTGGGGTTTTCTTT
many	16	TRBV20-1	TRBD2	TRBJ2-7	CSARRTSGRVSYEQYF	TGCAGTGCTAGAAGGACTAGCGGGAGGGTATCTTACGAGCAGTACTTC
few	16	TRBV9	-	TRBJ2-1	CASSVGSAGTYNEQFF	TGTGCCAGCAGCGTAGGGAGCGCGGGTACCTACAATGAGCAGTTCTTC
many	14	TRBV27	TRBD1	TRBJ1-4	CASSRQGVNEKLFF	TGTGCCAGCAGCCGACAGGGAGTAAATGAAAAACTGTTTTTT
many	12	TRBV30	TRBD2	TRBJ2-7	CASGAGGGEQYF	TGTGCCTCAGGTGCGGGGGGCGGCGAGCAGTACTTC
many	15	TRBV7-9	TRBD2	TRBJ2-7	CASSLVAGGTYEQYF	TGTGCCAGCAGCTTAGTGGCGGGAGGGACCTACGAGCAGTACTTC